Listed below are T cell receptor beta chains from one sample, sequenced in a study of OX40 agonist ivuxolimab in advanced cancers. Repertoires were generated with immunoSEQ multiplex PCR, while TCRdb's copy carries only in-frame clones and drops some. The repertoire includes approximately 51,000 clones, 70% to 80% of them detected once, and approximately 2% sits in the top ten. The sequencing here drew on CD4+ or CD8+ T cells sorted from blood, taken in a trial of the OX40 agonist ivuxolimab. The origin of the receptors is an adult with an advanced solid tumor such as melanoma, head and neck, liver or kidney cancer. CDR3s include the opening cysteine and the closing phenylalanine or tryptophan. D genes are given only for firm matches. Clone size is stated in some rows and not others, as once, few, many or a class when expanded.

D: TRBD1; J: TRBJ1-1; size: -; V: TRBV19; length: 15; CDR3: CASSLGTGLNTEAFF; DNA: TGTGCCAGTAGTCTCGGGACAGGGCTGAACACTGAAGCTTTCTTT
D: TRBD2; J: TRBJ2-3; size: -; V: TRBV7-2; length: 17; CDR3: CASSTRTSGVSTDTQYF; DNA: TGTGCCAGCAGCACCAGGACTAGCGGGGTTAGCACAGATACGCAGTATTTT
D: TRBD2; J: TRBJ2-3; size: once; V: TRBV5-6; length: 16; CDR3: CASSPVLAGGTDTQYF; DNA: TGTGCCAGCAGCCCTGTTCTAGCGGGGGGCACAGATACGCAGTATTTT
D: -; J: TRBJ2-5; size: -; V: TRBV18; length: 14; CDR3: CASSPMTGQETQYF; DNA: TGTGCCAGCTCACCCATGACAGGTCAAGAGACCCAGTACTTC
D: TRBD2; J: TRBJ2-7; size: -; V: TRBV28; length: 14; CDR3: CASRAGGSSYEQYF; DNA: TGTGCCAGCAGAGCGGGGGGAAGCTCCTACGAGCAGTACTTC
D: -; J: TRBJ1-2; size: few; V: TRBV19; length: 12; CDR3: CASSISVYGYTF; DNA: TGTGCCAGTAGTATCTCGGTTTACGGCTACACCTTC
D: TRBD1; J: TRBJ1-6; size: -; V: TRBV11-2; length: 15; CDR3: CASSSATGANSPLHF; DNA: TGTGCCAGCAGCTCTGCGACAGGGGCCAATTCACCCCTCCACTTT
D: -; J: TRBJ1-6; size: few; V: TRBV4-1; length: 14; CDR3: CASSSQGSLAPLHF; DNA: TGCGCCAGCAGCTCGCAGGGCTCGTTGGCACCCCTCCACTTT
D: -; J: TRBJ2-3; size: once; V: TRBV5-1; length: 13; CDR3: CASSPQGTDTQYF; DNA: TGCGCCAGCAGCCCGCAGGGCACAGATACGCAGTATTTT
D: TRBD2; J: TRBJ2-1; size: -; V: TRBV4-1; length: 17; CDR3: CASSRASGREAHNEQFF; DNA: TGCGCCAGCAGCCGCGCAAGCGGGCGGGAGGCCCACAATGAGCAGTTCTTC
D: -; J: TRBJ2-7; size: few; V: TRBV6-5; length: 10; CDR3: CASSYFEQYF; DNA: TGTGCCAGCAGCTATTTCGAGCAGTACTTC
D: TRBD1; J: TRBJ2-3; size: few; V: TRBV5-1; length: 14; CDR3: CASSFDRVGDTQYF; DNA: TGCGCCAGCAGCTTCGACAGGGTGGGAGATACGCAGTATTTT
D: TRBD1; J: TRBJ1-2; size: few; V: TRBV5-1; length: 14; CDR3: CASSHPEGARGYTF; DNA: TGCGCCAGCAGCCACCCAGAGGGGGCGCGAGGCTACACCTTC
D: -; J: TRBJ1-6; size: many; V: TRBV30; length: 14; CDR3: CAWSRGQDNSPLHF; DNA: TGTGCCTGGAGTAGGGGCCAAGATAATTCACCCCTCCACTTT
D: -; J: TRBJ2-1; size: -; V: TRBV6-5; length: 15; CDR3: CASSYEGVSYNEQFF; DNA: TGTGCCAGCAGTTACGAGGGAGTATCCTACAATGAGCAGTTCTTC
D: -; J: TRBJ1-1; size: -; V: TRBV5-4; length: 17; CDR3: CASSLVRASAWDTEAFF; DNA: TGTGCCAGCAGCTTGGTTCGGGCATCGGCTTGGGACACTGAAGCTTTCTTT
D: -; J: TRBJ2-2; size: few; V: TRBV11-3; length: 15; CDR3: CASSFSRSNTGELFF; DNA: TGTGCCAGCAGCTTCAGCCGTTCGAACACCGGGGAGCTGTTTTTT
D: -; J: TRBJ2-7; size: -; V: TRBV5-1; length: 15; CDR3: CASSLEAGNSYEQYF; DNA: TGCGCCAGCAGCTTGGAGGCGGGAAACTCCTACGAGCAGTACTTC